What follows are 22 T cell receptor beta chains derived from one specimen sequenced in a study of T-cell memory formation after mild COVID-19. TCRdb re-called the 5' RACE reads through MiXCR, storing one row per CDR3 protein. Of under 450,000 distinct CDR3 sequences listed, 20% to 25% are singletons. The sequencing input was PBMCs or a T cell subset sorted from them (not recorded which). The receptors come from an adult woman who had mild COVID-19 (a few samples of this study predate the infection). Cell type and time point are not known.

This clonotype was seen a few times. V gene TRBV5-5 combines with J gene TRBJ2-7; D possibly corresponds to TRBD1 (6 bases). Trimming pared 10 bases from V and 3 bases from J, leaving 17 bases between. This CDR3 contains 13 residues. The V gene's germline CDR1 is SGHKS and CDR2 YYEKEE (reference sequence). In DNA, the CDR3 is TGTGCCTGCGGTCGGACAGCCCTCTACGAGCAGTACTTC. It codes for CACGRTALYEQYF.

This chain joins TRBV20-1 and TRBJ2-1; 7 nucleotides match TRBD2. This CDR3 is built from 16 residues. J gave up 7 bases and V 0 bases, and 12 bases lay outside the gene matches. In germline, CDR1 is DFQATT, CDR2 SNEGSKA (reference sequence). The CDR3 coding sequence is TGCAGTGCTAGAGATTCATTTTGGCGGGAGACGAATGAGCAGTTCTTC. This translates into CSARDSFWRETNEQFF.

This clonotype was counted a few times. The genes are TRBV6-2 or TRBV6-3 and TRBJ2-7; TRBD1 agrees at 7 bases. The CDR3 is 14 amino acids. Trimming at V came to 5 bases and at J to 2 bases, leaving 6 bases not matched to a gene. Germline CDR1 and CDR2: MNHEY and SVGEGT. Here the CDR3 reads CASSRTTGPYEQYF. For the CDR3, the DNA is TGTGCCAGCAGTCGAACGACAGGGCCCTACGAGCAGTACTTC.

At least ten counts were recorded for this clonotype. For the CDR3, the DNA is TGTGCCAGCAGTACAGGGAACACTGAAGCTTTCTTT. Its protein is CASSTGNTEAFF. V gene TRBV28 combines with J gene TRBJ1-1, with D perhaps TRBD1 (5 bases). From germline, CDR1 is MDHEN and CDR2 SYDVKM. Trimming shortened V by 5 bases and J by 1 base, and 5 bases separated the two germline ends. CDR3 size: 12 residues.

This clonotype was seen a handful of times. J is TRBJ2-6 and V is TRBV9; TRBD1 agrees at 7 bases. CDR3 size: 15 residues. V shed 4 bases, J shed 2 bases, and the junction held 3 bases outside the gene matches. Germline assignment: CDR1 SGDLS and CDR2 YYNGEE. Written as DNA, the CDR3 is TGTGCCAGCAGCCAAACAGGGGCTGGGGCCAACGTCCTGACTTTC. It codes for CASSQTGAGANVLTF. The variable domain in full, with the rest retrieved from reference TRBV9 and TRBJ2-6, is DSGVTQTPKHLITATGQRVTLRCSPRSGDLSVYWYQQSLDQGLQFLIQYYNGEERAKGNILERFSAQQFPDLHSELNLSSLELGDSALYFCASSQTGAGANVLTFGAGSRLTVL.

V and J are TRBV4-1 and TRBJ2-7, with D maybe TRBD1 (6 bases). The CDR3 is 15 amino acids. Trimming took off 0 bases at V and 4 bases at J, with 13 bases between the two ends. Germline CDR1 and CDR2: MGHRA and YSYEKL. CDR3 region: CASSQDGQGFYEQYF. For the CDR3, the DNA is TGCGCCAGCAGCCAAGACGGGCAGGGGTTTTACGAGCAGTACTTC.

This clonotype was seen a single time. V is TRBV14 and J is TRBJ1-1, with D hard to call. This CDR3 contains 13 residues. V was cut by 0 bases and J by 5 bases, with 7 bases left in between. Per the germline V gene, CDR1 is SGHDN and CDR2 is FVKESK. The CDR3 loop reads CASSQDYLTEAFF. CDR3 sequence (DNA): TGTGCCAGCAGCCAAGACTATCTAACTGAAGCTTTCTTT.

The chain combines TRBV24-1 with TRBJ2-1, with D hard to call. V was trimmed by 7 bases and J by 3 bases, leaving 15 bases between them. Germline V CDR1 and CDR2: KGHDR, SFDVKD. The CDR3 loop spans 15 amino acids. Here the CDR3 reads CATSPDPAIYNEQFF. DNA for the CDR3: TGTGCCACCAGCCCTGACCCGGCGATCTACAATGAGCAGTTCTTC.

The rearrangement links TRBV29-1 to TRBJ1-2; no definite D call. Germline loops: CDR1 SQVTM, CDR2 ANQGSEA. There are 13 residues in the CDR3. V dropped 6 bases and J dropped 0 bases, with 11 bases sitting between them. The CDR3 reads CSVGIPANYGYTF. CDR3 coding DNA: TGCAGCGTCGGAATCCCAGCTAACTATGGCTACACCTTC.

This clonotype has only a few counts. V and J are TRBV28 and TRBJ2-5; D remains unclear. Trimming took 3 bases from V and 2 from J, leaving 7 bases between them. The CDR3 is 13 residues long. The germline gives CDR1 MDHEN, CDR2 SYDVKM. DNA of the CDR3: TGTGCCAGCAGTTTTGGCCATCAAGAGACCCAGTACTTC. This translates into CASSFGHQETQYF.

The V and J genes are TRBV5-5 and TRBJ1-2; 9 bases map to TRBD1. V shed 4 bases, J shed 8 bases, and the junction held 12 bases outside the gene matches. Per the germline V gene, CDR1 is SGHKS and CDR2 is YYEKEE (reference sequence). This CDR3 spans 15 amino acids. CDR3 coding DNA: TGTGCCAGCAGCCCGACCGGGACAGGGACCTTGGGCTACACCTTC. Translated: CASSPTGTGTLGYTF.

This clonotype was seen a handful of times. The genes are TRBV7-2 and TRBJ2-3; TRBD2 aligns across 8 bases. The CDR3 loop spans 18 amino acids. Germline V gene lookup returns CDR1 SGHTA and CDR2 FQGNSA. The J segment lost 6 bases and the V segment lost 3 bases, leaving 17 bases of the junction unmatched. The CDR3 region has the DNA TGTGCCAGCAGCTTTAGCCCTTCGGGGGGGGAGTTCTGGGATACGCAGTATTTT. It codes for CASSFSPSGGEFWDTQYF.

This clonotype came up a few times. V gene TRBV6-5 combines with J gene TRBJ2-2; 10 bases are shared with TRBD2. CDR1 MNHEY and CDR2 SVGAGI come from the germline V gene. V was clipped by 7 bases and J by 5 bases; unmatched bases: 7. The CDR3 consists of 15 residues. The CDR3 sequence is CASTLAGAATGELFF. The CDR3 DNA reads TGTGCCAGCACCCTAGCGGGGGCGGCTACCGGGGAGCTGTTTTTT.

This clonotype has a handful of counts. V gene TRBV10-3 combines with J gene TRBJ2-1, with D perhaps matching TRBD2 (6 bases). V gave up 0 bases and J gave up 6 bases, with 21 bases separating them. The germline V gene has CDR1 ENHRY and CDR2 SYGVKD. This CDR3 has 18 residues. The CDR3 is CAISESSGGGTGVNEQFF. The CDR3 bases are TGTGCCATCAGTGAGTCGTCGGGTGGAGGGACCGGGGTCAATGAGCAGTTCTTC.

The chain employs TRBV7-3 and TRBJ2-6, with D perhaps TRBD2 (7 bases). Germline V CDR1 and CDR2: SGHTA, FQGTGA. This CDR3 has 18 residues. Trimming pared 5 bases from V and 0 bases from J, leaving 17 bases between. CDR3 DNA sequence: TGTGCCAGCAGCAAGAGGGGGGGAATGAGCTCTGGGGCCAACGTCCTGACTTTC. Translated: CASSKRGGMSSGANVLTF.

For the CDR3, the DNA is TGCAGTGCTAGAGAGTGGGCCGCCCCTTCCTACGAGCAGTACTTC. This gives the protein CSAREWAAPSYEQYF. The rearrangement links TRBV20-1 to TRBJ2-7; D is unresolved. The CDR3 has 15 amino acids. Germline values: CDR1 DFQATT, CDR2 SNEGSKA (reference sequence). V lost 0 bases, J lost 1 base, and 13 bases lay in between.

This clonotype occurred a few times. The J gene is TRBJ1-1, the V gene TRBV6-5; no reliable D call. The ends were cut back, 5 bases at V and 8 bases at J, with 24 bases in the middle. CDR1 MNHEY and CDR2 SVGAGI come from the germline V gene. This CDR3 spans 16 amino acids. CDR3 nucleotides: TGTGCCAGCAGTCACCTCTCGGACGGGCGGGTCTGGGAAGCTTTCTTT. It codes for CASSHLSDGRVWEAFF.

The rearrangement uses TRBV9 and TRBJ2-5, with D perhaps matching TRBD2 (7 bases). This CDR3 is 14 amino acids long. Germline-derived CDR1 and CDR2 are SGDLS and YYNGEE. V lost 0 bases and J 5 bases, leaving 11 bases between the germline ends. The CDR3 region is CASSVAGGSETQYF. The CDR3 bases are TGTGCCAGCAGCGTAGCGGGGGGCAGCGAGACCCAGTACTTC.

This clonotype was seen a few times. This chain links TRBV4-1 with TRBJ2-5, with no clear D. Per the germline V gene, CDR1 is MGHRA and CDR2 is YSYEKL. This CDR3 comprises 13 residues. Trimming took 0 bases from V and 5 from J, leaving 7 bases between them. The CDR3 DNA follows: TGCGCCAGCAGCCAAGATATTGGGGAGACCCAGTACTTC. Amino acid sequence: CASSQDIGETQYF.

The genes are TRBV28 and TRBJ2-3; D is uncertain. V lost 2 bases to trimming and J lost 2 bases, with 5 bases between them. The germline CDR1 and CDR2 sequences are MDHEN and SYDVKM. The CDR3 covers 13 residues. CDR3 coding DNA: TGTGCCAGCAGTTTAGAGGTCACAGATACGCAGTATTTT. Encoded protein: CASSLEVTDTQYF.

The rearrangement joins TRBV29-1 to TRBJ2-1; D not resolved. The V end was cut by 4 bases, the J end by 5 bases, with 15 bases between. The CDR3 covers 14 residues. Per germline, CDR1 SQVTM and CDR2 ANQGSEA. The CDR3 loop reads CSVGGMRLNNEQFF. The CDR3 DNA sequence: TGCAGCGTTGGGGGTATGAGGCTTAACAATGAGCAGTTCTTC.

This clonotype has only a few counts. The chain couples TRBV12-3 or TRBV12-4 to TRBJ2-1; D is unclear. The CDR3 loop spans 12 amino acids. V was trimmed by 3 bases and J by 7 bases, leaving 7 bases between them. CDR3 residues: CASSFSANEQFF. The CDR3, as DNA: TGTGCCAGCAGTTTCTCGGCGAATGAGCAGTTCTTC.